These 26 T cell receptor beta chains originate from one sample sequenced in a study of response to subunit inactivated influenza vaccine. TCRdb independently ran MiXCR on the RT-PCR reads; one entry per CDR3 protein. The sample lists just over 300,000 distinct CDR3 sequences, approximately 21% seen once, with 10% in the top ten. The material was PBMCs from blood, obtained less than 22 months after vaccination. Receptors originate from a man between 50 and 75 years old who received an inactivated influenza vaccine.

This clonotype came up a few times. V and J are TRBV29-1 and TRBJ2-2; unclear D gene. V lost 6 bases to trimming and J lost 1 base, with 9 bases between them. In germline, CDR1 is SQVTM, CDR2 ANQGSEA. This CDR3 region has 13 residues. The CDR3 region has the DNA TGCAGCGTCCGCTCGGGGAACACCGGGGAGCTGTTTTTT. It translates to CSVRSGNTGELFF.

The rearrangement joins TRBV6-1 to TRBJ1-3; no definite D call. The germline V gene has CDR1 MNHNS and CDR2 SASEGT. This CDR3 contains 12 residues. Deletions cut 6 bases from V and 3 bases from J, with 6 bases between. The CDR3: CASRADGNTIYF. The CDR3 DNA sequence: TGTGCCAGCAGAGCGGATGGAAACACCATATATTTT.

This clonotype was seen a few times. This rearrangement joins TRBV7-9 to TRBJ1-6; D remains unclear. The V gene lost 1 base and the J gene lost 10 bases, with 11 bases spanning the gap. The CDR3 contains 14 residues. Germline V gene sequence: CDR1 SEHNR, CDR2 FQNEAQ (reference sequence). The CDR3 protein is CASSLEGGVSPLHF. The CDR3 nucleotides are TGTGCCAGCAGCTTAGAAGGCGGGGTCTCACCCCTCCACTTT.

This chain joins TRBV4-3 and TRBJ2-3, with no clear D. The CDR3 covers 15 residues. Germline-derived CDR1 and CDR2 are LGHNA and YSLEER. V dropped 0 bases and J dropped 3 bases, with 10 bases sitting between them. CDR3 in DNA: TGCGCCAGCAGCCAAGATGGTGCCGTTACAGATACGCAGTATTTT. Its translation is CASSQDGAVTDTQYF.

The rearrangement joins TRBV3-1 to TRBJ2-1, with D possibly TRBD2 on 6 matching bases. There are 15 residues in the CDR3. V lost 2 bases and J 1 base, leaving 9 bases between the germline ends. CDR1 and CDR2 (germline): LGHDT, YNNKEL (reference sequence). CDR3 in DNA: TGTGCCAGCAGCCAACTAGCGTTTTCCTACAATGAGCAGTTCTTC. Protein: CASSQLAFSYNEQFF.

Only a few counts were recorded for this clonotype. CDR3 amino acids: CASSQPGQSSYEQYF. CDR3 in DNA: TGTGCCAGCAGTCAGCCGGGACAGAGCTCCTACGAGCAGTACTTC. The rearrangement links TRBV3-1 to TRBJ2-7, with 7 bases aligning to TRBD1. Trimming at V came to 6 bases and at J to 0 bases, leaving 8 bases not matched to a gene. The CDR3 extends over 15 amino acids. CDR1 is LGHDT, CDR2 YNNKEL, per germline (reference sequence).

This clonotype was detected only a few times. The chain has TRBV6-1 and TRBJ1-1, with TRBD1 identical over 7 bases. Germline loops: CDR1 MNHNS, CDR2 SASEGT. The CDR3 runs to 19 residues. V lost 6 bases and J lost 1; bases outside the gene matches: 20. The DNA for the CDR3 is TGTGCCAGCAGACCCTCGATTTATTCAAGGACAGGAAAGAACACTGAAGCTTTCTTT. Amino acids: CASRPSIYSRTGKNTEAFF.

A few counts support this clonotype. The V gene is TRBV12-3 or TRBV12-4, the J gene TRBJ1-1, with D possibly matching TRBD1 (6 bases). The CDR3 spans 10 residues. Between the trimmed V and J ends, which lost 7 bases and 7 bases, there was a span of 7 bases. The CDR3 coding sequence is TGTGCCAGCAAAGGGGGTGAAGCTTTCTTT. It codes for CASKGGEAFF.

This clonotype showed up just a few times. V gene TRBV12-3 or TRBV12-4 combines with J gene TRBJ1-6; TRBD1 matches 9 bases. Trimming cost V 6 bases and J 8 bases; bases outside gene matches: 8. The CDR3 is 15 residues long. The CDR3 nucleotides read TGTGCCAGCAGAAGGGACAGGGTCACGTATTCACCCCTCCACTTT. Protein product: CASRRDRVTYSPLHF.

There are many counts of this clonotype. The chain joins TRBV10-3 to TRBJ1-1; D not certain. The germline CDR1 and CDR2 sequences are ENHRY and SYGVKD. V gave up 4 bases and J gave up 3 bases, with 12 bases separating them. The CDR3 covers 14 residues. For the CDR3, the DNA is TGTGCCATCAGTGGGAGAGGGTTAGACACTGAAGCTTTCTTT. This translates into CAISGRGLDTEAFF.

The CDR3 sequence is CASSPGQLGPLSNQPQHF. The CDR3 region has the DNA TGTGCCAGCAGCCCGGGACAGCTAGGGCCCCTTAGCAATCAGCCCCAGCATTTT. The chain combines TRBV11-2 with TRBJ1-5; 7 positions match TRBD1. The V and J ends lost 5 bases and 0 bases, in that order; junction bases with no gene match: 13. CDR1 and CDR2 from the germline V gene are SGHAT and FQNNGV. The CDR3 totals 18 residues.

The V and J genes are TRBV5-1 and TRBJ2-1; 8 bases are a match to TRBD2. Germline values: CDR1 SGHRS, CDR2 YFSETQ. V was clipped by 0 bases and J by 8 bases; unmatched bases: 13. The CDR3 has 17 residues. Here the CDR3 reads CASSLGAGTRTPHEQFF. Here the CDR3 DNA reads TGCGCCAGCAGCTTGGGTGCCGGGACTAGAACGCCTCATGAGCAGTTCTTC.

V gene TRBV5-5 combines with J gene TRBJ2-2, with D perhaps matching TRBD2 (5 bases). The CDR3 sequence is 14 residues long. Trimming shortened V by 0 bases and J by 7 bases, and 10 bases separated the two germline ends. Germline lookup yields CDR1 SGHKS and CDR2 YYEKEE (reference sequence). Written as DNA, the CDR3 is TGTGCCAGCAGCTTGGTACGAGGGAGCGGGGAGCTGTTTTTT. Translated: CASSLVRGSGELFF.

CDR3 coding DNA: TGTGCCAGCAGTCCCAGTGGGGCGGCAAGATCGTCAGGAAACACCATATATTTT. It specifies CASSPSGAARSSGNTIYF. The chain combines TRBV6-1 with TRBJ1-3, with TRBD1 as a possible D gene (5 bases). Trimming pared 5 bases from V and 4 bases from J, leaving 24 bases between. The CDR3 runs 18 residues. The V gene's germline CDR1 is MNHNS and CDR2 SASEGT.

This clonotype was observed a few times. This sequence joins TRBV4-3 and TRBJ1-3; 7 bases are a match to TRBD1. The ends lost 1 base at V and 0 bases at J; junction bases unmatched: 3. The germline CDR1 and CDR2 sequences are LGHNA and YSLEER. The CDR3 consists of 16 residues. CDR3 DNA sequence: TGCGCCAGCAGCCAAGGACAGGGCTTCTCTGGAAACACCATATATTTT. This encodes CASSQGQGFSGNTIYF.

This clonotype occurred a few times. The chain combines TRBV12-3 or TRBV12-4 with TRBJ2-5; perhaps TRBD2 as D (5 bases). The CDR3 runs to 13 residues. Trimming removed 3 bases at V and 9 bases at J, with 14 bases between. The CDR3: CASSFSDKNPQYF. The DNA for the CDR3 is TGTGCCAGCAGTTTTAGCGATAAAAACCCCCAGTACTTC.

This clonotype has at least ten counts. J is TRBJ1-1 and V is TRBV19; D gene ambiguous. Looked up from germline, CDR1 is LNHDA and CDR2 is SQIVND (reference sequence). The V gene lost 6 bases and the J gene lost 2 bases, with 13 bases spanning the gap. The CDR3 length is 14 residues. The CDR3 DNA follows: TGTGCCAGTAGACGTCGGGAGCCAAACACTGAAGCTTTCTTT. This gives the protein CASRRREPNTEAFF.

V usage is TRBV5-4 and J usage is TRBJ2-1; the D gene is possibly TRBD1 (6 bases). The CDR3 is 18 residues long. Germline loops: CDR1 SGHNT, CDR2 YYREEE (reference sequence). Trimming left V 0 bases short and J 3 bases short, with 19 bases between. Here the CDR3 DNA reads TGTGCCAGCAGCTTGGGGCGAGGGGGATTTATTAACTACAATGAGCAGTTCTTC. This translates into CASSLGRGGFINYNEQFF. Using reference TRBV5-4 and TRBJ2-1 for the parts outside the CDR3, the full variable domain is ETGVTQSPTHLIKTRGQQVTLRCSSQSGHNTVSWYQQALGQGPQFIFQYYREEENGRGNFPPRFSGLQFPNYSSELNVNALELDDSALYLCASSLGRGGFINYNEQFFGPGTRLTVL.

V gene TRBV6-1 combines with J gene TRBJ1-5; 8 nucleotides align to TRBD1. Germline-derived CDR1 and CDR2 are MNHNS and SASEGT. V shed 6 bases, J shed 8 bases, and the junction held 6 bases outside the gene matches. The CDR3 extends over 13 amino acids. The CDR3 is CASRQGVGKPQHF. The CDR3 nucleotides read TGTGCCAGCAGACAGGGGGTTGGAAAGCCCCAGCATTTT.

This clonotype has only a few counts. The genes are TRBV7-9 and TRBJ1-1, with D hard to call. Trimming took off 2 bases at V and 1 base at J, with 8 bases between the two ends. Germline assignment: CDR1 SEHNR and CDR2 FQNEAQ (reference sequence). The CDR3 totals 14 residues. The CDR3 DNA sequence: TGTGCCAGCAGCTTAACGGGCGAGAACACTGAAGCTTTCTTT. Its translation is CASSLTGENTEAFF.

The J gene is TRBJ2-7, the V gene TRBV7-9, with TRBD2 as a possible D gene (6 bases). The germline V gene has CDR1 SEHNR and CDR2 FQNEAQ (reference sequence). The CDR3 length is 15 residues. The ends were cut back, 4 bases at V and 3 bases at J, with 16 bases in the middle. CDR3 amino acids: CASSSGREANYEQYF. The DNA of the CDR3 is TGTGCCAGCAGCTCAGGCAGGGAGGCCAACTACGAGCAGTACTTC.

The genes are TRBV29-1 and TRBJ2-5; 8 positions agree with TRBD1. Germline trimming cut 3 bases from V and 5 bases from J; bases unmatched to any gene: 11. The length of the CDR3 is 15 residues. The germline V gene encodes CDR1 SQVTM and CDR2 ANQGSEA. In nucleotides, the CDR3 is TGCAGCGTTGACGCAACTCAGGGGGCCGGGGAGACCCAGTACTTC. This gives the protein CSVDATQGAGETQYF. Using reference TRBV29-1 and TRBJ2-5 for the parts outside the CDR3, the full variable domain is SAVISQKPSRDICQRGTSLTIQCQVDSQVTMMFWYRQQPGQSLTLIATANQGSEATYESGFVIDKFPISRPNLTFSTLTVSNMSPEDSSIYLCSVDATQGAGETQYFGPGTRLLVL.

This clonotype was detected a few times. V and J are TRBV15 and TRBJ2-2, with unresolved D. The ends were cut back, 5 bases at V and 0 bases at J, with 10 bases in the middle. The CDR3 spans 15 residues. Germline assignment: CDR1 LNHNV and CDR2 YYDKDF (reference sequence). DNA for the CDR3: TGTGCCACCAGCCCTTATAGGGCGAACACCGGGGAGCTGTTTTTT. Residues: CATSPYRANTGELFF.

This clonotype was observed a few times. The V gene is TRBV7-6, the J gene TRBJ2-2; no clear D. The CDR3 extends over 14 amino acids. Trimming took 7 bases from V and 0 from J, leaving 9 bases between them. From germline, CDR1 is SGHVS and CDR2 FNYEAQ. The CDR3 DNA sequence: TGTGCCAGCATGGGCAGGTCGAACACCGGGGAGCTGTTTTTT. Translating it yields CASMGRSNTGELFF.

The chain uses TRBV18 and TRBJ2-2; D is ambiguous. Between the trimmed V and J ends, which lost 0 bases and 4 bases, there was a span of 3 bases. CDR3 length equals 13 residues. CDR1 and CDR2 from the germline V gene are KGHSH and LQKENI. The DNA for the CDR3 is TGTGCCAGCTCACCACCGGGCACCGGGGAGCTGTTTTTT. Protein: CASSPPGTGELFF.

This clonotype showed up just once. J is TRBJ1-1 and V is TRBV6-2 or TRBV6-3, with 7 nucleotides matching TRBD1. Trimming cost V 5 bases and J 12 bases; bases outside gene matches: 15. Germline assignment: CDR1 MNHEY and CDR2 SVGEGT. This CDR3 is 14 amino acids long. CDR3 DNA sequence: TGTGCCAGCAGTCCCCCGGGACAGTTTTCCGAAACTTTCTTT. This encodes CASSPPGQFSETFF.